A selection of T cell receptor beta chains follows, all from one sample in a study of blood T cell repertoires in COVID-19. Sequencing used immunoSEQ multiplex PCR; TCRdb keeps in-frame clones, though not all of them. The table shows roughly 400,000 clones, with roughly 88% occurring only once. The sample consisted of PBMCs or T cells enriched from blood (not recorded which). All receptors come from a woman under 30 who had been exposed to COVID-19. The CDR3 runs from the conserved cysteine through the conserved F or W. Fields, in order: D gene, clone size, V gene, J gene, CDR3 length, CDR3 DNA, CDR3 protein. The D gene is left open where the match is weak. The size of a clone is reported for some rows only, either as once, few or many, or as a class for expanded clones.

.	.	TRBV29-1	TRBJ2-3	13	TGCAGCTCGTCAGGGTTGGGGACAGATACGCAGTATTTT	CSSSGLGTDTQYF
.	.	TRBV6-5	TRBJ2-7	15	TGTGCCAGCAGTTACTCTTTAGGGGGTACCTACGAGCAGTACTTC	CASSYSLGGTYEQYF
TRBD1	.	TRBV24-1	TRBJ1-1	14	TGTGCCACCAGACCCAACAGGGGCCAGCTTGAAGCTTTCTTT	CATRPNRGQLEAFF
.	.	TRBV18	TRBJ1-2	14	TGTGCCAGCTCACTGAGCCCTCCGGGCTATGGCTACACCTTC	CASSLSPPGYGYTF
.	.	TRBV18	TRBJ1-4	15	TGTGCCAGCTCACCTGGGTCGGACAGAAATGAAAAACTGTTTTTT	CASSPGSDRNEKLFF
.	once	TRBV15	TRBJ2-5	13	TGTGCCACCAGCAGAGATCCGCAAGAGACCCAGTACTTC	CATSRDPQETQYF
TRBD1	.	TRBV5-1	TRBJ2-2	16	TGCGCCAGCAGCACGGGACAGTCCATGAACACCGGGGAGCTGTTTTTT	CASSTGQSMNTGELFF
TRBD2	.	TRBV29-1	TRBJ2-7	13	TGCAGCTTCAGGACTAGCGGGGGAGACGAGCAGTACTTC	CSFRTSGGDEQYF
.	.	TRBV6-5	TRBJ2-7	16	TGTGCCAGCAGTTACTCAGGGAGCCCCGGGGCCTACGAGCAGTACTTC	CASSYSGSPGAYEQYF
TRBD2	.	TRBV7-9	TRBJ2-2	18	TGTGCCAGCCCCCCCGGATGGTACGGGGGGGCGGAAGGCGGGGAGCTGTTTTTT	CASPPGWYGGAEGGELFF
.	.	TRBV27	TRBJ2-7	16	TGTGCCAGCACCTCCTTGGGGGCTCTAGGTTCGAACGAGCAGTACTTC	CASTSLGALGSNEQYF
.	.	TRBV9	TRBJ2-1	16	TGTGCCAGCAGCGTTGATTTGTTGGACACCTACAATGAGCAGTTCTTC	CASSVDLLDTYNEQFF
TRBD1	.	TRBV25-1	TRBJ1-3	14	TGTGCCAGCAGTGACAGGGGGGACGGAAACACCATATATTTT	CASSDRGDGNTIYF
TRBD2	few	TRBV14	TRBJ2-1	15	TGTGCCAGCAGCATCGGGGTAGCGGGGACCAATGAGCAGTTCTTC	CASSIGVAGTNEQFF
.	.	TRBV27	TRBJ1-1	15	TGTGCCAGCAGTTTACTTGGACAGAGCAACACTGAAGCTTTCTTT	CASSLLGQSNTEAFF
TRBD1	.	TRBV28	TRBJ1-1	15	TGTGCCAGCAGTGACCCCGGGACAGGGTACACTGAAGCTTTCTTT	CASSDPGTGYTEAFF
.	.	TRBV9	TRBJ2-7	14	TGTGCCAGCAGCCCCGAGGGGGACCCCTACGAGCAGTACTTC	CASSPEGDPYEQYF
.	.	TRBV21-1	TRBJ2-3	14	TGTGCCAGCAGCAACCTTCTAGCGGCAGATACGCAGTATTTT	CASSNLLAADTQYF
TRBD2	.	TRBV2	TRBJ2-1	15	TGTGCCAGCATAGTAGGGACTAGCTATGACAATGAGCAGTTCTTC	CASIVGTSYDNEQFF
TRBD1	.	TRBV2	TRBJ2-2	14	TGTGCCAGCAGGGGGGGACAGGGGACCGGGGAGCTGTTTTTT	CASRGGQGTGELFF
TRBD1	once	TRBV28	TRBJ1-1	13	TGTGCCAGCAGAACACAGGGGACGGGTGAAGCTTTCTTT	CASRTQGTGEAFF
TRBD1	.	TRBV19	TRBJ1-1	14	TGTGCCAGTAGACAGGGGGCGGAGAACACTGAAGCTTTCTTT	CASRQGAENTEAFF
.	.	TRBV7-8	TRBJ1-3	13	TGTGCCAGCAGCTTCCGGACAGCAAACACCATATATTTT	CASSFRTANTIYF
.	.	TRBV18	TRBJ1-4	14	TGTGCCAGCTCACCAGTGGAGGGAAGGGAAAAACTGTTTTTT	CASSPVEGREKLFF
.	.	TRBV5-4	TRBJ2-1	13	TGTGCCAGCAGCCCGGACTGGAACAATGAGCAGTTCTTC	CASSPDWNNEQFF
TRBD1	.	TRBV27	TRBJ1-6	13	TGTGCCAGCAGTATCACAGGGGATTCACCCCTCCACTTT	CASSITGDSPLHF
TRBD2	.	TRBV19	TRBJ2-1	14	TGTGCCAGCAGTCTTAGCGGGGGCTACAATGAGCAGTTCTTC	CASSLSGGYNEQFF
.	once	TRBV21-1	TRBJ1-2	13	TGTGCCAGCAGGGCACAGACCAACTATGGCTACACCTTC	CASRAQTNYGYTF